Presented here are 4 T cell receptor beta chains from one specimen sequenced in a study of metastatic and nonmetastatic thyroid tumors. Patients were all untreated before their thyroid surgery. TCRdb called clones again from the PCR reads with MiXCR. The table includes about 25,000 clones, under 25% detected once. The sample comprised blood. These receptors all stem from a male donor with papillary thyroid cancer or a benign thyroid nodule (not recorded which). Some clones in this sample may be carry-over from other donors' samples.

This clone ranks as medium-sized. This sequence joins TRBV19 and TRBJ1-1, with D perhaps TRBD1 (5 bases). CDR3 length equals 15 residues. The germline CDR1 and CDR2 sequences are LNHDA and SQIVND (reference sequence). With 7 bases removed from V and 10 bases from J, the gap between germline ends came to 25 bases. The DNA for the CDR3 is TGTGCCAGTATGCGTCCGTGGGGAATTGGGGCGGTAGCTTTCTTT. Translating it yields CASMRPWGIGAVAFF. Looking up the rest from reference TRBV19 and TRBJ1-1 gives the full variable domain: DGGITQSPKYLFRKEGQNVTLSCEQNLNHDAMYWYRQDPGQGLRLIYYSQIVNDFQKGDIAEGYSVSREKKESFPLTVTSAQKNPTAFYLCASMRPWGIGAVAFFGQGTRLTVV.

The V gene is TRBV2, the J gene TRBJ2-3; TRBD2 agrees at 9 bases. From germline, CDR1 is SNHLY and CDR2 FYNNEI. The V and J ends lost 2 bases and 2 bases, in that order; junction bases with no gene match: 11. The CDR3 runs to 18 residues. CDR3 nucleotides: TGTGCCAGCAGTGAACGGGCGGGAGGGGTTCTAGCCACAGATACGCAGTATTTT. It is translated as CASSERAGGVLATDTQYF. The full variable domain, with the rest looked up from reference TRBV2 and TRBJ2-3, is EPEVTQTPSHQVTQMGQEVILRCVPISNHLYFYWYRQILGQKVEFLVSFYNNEISEKSEIFDDQFSVERPDGSNFTLKIRSTKLEDSAMYFCASSERAGGVLATDTQYFGPGTRLTVL.

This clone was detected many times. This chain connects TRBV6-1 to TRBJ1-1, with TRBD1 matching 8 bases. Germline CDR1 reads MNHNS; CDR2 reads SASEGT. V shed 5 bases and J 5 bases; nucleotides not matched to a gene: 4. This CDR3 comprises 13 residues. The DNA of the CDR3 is TGTGCCAGCAGTTCCAGGGGGCTAACTGAAGCTTTCTTT. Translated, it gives CASSSRGLTEAFF.

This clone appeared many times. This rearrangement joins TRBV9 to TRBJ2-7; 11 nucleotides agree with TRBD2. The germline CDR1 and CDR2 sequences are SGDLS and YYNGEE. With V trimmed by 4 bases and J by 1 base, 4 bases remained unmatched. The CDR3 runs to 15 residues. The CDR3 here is CASSMLAGGSYEQYF. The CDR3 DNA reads TGTGCCAGCAGCATGCTAGCGGGGGGTTCCTACGAGCAGTACTTC.